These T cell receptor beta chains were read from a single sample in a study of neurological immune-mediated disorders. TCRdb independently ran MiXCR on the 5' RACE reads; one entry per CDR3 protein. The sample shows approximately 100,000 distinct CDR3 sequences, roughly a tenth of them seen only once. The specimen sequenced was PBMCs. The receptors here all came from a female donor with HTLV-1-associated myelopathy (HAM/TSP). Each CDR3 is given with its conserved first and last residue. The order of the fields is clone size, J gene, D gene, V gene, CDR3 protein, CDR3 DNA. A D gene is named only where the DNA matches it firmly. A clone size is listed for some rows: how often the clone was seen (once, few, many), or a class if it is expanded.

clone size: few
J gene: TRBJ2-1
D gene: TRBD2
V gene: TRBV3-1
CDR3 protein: CASSPNGAGAYNEQFF
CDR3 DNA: TGTGCCAGCAGCCCCAATGGAGCGGGGGCCTACAATGAGCAGTTCTTC

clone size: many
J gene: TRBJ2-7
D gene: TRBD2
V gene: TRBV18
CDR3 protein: CASSPPVSGGYEQYF
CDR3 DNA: TGTGCCAGCTCACCACCAGTTAGCGGGGGCTACGAGCAGTACTTC

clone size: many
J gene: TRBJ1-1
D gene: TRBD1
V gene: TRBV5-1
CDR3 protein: CASTQGAEAFF
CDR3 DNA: TGCGCCAGCACGCAGGGGGCTGAAGCTTTCTTT

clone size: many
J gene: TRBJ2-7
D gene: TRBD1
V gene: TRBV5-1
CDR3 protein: CASSLSGTGAEQYF
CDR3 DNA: TGCGCCAGCAGCTTATCCGGGACAGGGGCCGAGCAGTACTTC

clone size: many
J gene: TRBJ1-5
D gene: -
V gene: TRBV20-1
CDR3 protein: CSASRGGQPQHF
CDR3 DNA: TGCAGTGCTAGTCGCGGGGGGCAGCCCCAGCATTTT

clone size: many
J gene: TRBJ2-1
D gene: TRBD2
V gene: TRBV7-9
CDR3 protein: CASSFTSGESVEQFF
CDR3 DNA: TGTGCCAGCAGCTTTACTAGCGGGGAAAGTGTTGAGCAGTTCTTC

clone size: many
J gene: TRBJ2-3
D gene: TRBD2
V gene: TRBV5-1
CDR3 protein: CASSHGTGGSTDTQYF
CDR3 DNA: TGCGCCAGCAGCCATGGGACCGGGGGGAGCACAGATACGCAGTATTTT

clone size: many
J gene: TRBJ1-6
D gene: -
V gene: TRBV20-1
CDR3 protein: CSAAGNSPLHF
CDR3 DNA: TGCAGTGCTGCTGGCAATTCACCCCTCCACTTT

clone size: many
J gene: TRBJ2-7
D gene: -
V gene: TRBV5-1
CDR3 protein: CASSLGRGAGTYEQYF
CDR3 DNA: TGCGCCAGCAGCCTGGGGCGGGGCGCCGGTACCTACGAGCAGTACTTC

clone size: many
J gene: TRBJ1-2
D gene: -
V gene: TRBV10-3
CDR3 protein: CAISEVGRGDYGYTF
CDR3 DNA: TGTGCCATCAGTGAGGTTGGGCGGGGCGACTATGGCTACACCTTC

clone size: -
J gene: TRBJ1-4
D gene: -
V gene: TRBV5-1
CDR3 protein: CASSLKNSLGEKLFF
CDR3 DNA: TGCGCCAGCAGCTTGAAGAATTCGCTGGGTGAAAAACTGTTTTTT

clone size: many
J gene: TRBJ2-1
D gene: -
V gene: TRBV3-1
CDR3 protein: CASSQDRTEQFF
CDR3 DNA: TGTGCCAGCAGCCAAGATAGGACCGAGCAGTTCTTC

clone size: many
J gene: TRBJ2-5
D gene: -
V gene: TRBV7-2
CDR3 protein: CASSLLDRRETQYF
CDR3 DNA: TGTGCCAGCAGCTTACTAGATAGGCGAGAGACCCAGTACTTC

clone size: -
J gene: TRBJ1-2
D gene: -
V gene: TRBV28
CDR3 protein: CASSYGGWDYGYTF
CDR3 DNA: TGTGCCAGCAGCTACGGGGGGTGGGACTATGGCTACACCTTC

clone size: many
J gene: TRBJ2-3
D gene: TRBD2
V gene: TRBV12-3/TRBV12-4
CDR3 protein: CASTLGGGLTSTDTQYF
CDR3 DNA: TGTGCCAGCACCCTGGGGGGGGGACTAACCAGCACAGATACGCAGTATTTT

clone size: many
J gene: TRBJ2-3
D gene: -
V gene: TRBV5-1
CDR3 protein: CASSLQGYFTDTQYF
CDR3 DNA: TGCGCCAGCAGCCTACAGGGATACTTCACAGATACGCAGTATTTT

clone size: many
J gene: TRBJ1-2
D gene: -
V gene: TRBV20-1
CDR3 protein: CSAKARDRSNYGYTF
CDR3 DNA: TGCAGTGCTAAGGCAAGGGATCGGTCTAACTATGGCTACACCTTC

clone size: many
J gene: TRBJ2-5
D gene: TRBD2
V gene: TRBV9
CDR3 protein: CASSVGSSGGETQYF
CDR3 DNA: TGTGCCAGCAGCGTAGGTTCTAGCGGGGGTGAGACCCAGTACTTC

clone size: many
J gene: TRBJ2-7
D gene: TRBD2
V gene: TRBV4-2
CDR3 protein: CASSLRGTSGGPYEQYF
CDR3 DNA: TGTGCCAGCAGCCTCAGGGGCACTAGCGGGGGCCCCTACGAGCAGTACTTC

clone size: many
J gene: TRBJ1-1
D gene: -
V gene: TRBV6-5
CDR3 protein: CASMDSRGGGTEAFF
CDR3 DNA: TGTGCCAGCATGGATAGTCGTGGCGGGGGCACTGAAGCTTTCTTT

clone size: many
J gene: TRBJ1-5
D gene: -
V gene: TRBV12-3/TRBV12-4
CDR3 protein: CASSLALGTATNQPQHF
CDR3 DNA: TGTGCCAGCAGTTTAGCGCTGGGGACGGCGACCAATCAGCCCCAGCATTTT

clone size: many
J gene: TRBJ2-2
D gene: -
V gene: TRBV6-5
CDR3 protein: CASSYSWAFTGELFF
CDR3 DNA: TGTGCCAGCAGTTACTCTTGGGCCTTCACCGGGGAGCTGTTTTTT

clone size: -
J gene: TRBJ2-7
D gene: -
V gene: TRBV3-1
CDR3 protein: CASSQGVGEQYF
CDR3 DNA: TGTGCCAGCAGCCAAGGGGTGGGCGAGCAGTACTTC

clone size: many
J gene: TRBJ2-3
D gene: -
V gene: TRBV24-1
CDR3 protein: CATSDPDRNTQYF
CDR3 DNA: TGTGCCACCAGTGACCCCGACAGGAATACGCAGTATTTT

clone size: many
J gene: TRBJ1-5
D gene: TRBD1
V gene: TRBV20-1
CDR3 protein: CSAAVGQINQPQHF
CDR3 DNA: TGCAGTGCTGCTGTGGGACAGATCAATCAGCCCCAGCATTTT

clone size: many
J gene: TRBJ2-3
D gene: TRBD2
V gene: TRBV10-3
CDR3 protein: CAIRSGESTDTQYF
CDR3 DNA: TGTGCCATCAGGAGCGGGGAGAGCACAGATACGCAGTATTTT

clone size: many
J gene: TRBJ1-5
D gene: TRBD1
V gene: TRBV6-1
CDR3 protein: CATRQGRPIQPQHF
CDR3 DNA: TGTGCCACCAGACAGGGTCGACCTATCCAGCCCCAGCATTTT

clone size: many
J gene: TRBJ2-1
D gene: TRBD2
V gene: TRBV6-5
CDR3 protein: CASRPSGGLSEQFF
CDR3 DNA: TGTGCCAGCAGACCTAGCGGGGGCTTGTCCGAGCAGTTCTTC

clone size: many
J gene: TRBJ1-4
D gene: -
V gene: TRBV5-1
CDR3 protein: CASSDPTVLNEKLFF
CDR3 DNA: TGCGCCAGCAGCGACCCGACAGTTCTTAATGAAAAACTGTTTTTT

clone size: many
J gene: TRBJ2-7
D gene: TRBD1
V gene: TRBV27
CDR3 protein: CASSYSFSFSGTGHYEQYF
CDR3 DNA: TGTGCCAGCAGTTACTCCTTTTCGTTTTCCGGGACAGGGCACTACGAGCAGTACTTC

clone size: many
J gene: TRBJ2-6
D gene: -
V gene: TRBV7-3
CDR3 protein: CASSFDRNPYSGANVLTF
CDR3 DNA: TGTGCCAGCAGCTTTGACAGGAACCCATACTCTGGGGCCAACGTCCTGACTTTC

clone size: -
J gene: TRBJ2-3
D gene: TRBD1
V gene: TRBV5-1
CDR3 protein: CASSGTGITDKQYF
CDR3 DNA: TGCGCCAGCAGTGGGACAGGGATTACAGATAAGCAGTATTTT

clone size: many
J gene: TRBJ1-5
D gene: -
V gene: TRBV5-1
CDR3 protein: CASSLGAAGSQPQHF
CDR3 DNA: TGCGCCAGCAGCTTGGGGGCGGCGGGGAGTCAGCCCCAGCATTTT

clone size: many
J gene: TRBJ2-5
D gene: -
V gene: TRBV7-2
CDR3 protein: CASSLMAETQYF
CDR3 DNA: TGTGCCAGCAGCTTAATGGCAGAAACCCAGTACTTC

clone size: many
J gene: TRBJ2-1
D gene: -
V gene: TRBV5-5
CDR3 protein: CASSLLSRGQGNEQFF
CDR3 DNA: TGTGCCAGCAGCTTACTATCGCGGGGGCAGGGGAATGAGCAGTTCTTC

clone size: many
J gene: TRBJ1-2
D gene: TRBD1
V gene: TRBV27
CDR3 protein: CASSPTGNGGYTF
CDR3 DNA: TGTGCCAGCAGCCCGACAGGGAACGGTGGCTACACCTTC